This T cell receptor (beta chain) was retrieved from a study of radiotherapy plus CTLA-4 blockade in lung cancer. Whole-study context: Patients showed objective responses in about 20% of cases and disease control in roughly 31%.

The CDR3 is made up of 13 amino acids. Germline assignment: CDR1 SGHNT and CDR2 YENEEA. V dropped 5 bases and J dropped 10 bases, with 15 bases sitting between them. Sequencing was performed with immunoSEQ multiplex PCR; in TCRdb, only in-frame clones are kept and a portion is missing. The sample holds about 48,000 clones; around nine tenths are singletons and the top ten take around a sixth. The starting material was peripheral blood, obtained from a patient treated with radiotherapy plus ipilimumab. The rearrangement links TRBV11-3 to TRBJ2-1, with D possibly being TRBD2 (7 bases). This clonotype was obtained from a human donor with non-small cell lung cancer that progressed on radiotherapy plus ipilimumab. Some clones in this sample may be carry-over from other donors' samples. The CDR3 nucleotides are TGTGCCAGCAGCGGGGGGGCCGGGCGGGAGCAGTTCTTC. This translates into CASSGGAGREQFF.